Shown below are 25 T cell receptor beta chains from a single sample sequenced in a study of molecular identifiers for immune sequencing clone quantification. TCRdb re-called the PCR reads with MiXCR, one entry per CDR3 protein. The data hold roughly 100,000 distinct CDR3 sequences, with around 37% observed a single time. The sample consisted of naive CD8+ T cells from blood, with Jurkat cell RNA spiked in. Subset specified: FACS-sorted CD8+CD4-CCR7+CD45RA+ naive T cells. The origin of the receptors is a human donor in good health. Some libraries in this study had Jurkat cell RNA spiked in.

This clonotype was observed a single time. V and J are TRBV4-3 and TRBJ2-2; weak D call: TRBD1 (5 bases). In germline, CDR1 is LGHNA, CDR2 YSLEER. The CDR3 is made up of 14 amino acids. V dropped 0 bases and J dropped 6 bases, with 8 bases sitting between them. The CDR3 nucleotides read TGCGCCAGCAGCCAAGATAGGGGTGCCGGGGAGCTGTTTTTT. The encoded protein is CASSQDRGAGELFF.

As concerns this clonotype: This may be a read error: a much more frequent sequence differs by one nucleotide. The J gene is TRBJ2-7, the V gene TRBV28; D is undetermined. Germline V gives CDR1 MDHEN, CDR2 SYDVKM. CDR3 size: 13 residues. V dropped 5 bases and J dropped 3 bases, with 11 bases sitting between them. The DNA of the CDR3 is TGTGCCAGCAGTATCTTAGCTGTCTACGAGCAGTACTTC. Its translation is CASSILAVYEQYF.

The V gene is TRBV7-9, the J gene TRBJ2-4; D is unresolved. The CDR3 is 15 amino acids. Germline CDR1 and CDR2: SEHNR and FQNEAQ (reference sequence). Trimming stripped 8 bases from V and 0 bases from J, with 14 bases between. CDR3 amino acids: CASEARHLAKNIQYF. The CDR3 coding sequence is TGTGCCAGCGAGGCCCGCCACTTAGCCAAAAACATTCAGTACTTC.

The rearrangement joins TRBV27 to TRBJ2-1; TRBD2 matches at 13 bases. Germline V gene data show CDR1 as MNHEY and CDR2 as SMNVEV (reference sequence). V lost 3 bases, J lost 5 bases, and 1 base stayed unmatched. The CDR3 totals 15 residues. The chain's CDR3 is CASSFGLAGDNEQFF. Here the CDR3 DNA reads TGTGCCAGCAGTTTCGGACTAGCGGGGGACAATGAGCAGTTCTTC.

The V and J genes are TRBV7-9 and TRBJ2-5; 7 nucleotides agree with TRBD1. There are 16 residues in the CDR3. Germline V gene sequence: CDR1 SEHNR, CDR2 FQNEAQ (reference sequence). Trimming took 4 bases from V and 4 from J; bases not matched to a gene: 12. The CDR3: CASSSRQGPSLETQYF. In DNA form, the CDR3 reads TGTGCCAGCAGCTCCCGACAGGGCCCTTCACTAGAGACCCAGTACTTC.

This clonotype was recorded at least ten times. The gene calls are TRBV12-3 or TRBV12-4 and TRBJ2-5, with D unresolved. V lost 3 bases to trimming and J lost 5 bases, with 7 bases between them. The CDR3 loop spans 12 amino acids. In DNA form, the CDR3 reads TGTGCCAGCAGTTTGAATGGGGAGACCCAGTACTTC. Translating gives CASSLNGETQYF.

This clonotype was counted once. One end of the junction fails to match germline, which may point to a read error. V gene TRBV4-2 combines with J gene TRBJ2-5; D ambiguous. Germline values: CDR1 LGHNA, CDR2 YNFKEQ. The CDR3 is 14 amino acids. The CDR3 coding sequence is TGTGCCAGCAGCCAAGAAGCTTACCAAGAGACCCAGAACTTC. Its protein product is CASSQEAYQETQNF.

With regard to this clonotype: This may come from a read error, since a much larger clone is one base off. The CDR3 region is CASSPPLGQGYEQYF. The CDR3 DNA sequence: TGTGCCAGCAGCCCCCCACTGGGACAGGGGTACGAGCAGTACTTC. This sequence joins TRBV7-8 and TRBJ2-7; 10 positions match TRBD1. With V trimmed by 5 bases and J by 4 bases, 8 bases remained unmatched. The CDR3 contains 15 residues. Germline V gene lookup returns CDR1 SGHVS and CDR2 FQNEAQ.

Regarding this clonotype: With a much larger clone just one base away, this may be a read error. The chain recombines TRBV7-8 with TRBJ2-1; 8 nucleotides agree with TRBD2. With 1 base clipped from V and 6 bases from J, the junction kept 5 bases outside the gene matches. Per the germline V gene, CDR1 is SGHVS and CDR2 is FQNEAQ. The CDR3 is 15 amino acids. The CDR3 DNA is TGTGCCAGCAGCTTAGAGGGACTAGTAACCAATGAGCAGTTCTTC. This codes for CASSLEGLVTNEQFF. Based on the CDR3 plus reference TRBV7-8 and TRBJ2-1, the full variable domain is GAGVSQSPRYKVAKRGQDVALRCDPISGHVSLFWYQQALGQGPEFLTYFQNEAQLDKSGLPSDRFFAERPEGSVSTLKIQRTQQEDSAVYLCASSLEGLVTNEQFFGPGTRLTVL.

CDR3 in amino acids: CASGASARSGNTIYF. The CDR3 nucleotides are TGTGCCAGCGGGGCCTCCGCCAGATCTGGAAACACCATATATTTT. The chain links TRBV7-6 to TRBJ1-3; TRBD1 might be the D (5 bases). The germline CDR1 and CDR2 sequences are SGHVS and FNYEAQ. The CDR3 runs 15 residues. V was trimmed by 8 bases and J by 1 base, leaving 15 bases between them.

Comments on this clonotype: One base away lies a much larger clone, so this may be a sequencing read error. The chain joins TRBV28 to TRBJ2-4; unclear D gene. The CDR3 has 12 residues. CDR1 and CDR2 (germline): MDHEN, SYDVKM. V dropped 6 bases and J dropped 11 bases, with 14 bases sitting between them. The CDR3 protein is CASRSPPDVQYF. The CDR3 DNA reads TGTGCCAGCAGAAGCCCACCGGACGTTCAGTACTTC. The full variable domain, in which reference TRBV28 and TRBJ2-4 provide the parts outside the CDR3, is DVKVTQSSRYLVKRTGEKVFLECVQDMDHENMFWYRQDPGLGLRLIYFSYDVKMKEKGDIPEGYSVSREKKERFSLILESASTNQTSMYLCASRSPPDVQYFGAGTRLSVL.

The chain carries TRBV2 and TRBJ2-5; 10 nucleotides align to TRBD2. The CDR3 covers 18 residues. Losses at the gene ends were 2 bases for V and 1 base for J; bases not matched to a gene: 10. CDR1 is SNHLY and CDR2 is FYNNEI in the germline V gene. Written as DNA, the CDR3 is TGTGCCAGCAGTGAAATAGCGGGAGGAAATTTTGTCCAAGAGACCCAGTACTTC. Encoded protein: CASSEIAGGNFVQETQYF.

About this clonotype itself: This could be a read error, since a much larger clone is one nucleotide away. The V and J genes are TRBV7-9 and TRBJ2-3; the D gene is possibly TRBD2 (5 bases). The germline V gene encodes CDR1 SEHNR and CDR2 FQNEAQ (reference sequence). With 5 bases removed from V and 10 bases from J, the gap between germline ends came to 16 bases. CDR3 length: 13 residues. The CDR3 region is CASSEVIRDAQYF. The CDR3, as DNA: TGTGCCAGCAGCGAAGTGATTCGGGATGCGCAGTATTTT.

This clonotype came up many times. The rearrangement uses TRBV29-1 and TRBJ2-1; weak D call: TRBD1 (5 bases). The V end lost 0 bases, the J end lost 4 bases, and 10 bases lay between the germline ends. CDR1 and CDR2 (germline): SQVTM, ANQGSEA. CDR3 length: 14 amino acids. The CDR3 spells CSVEEGVLYNEQFF. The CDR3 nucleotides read TGCAGCGTTGAAGAAGGGGTGCTTTACAATGAGCAGTTCTTC.

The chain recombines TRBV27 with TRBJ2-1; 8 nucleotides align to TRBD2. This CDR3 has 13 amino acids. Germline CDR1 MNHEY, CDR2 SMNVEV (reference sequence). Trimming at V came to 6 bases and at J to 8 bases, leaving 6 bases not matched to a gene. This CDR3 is CASREREFYEQFF. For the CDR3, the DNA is TGTGCCAGCAGGGAGCGGGAGTTCTATGAGCAGTTCTTC.

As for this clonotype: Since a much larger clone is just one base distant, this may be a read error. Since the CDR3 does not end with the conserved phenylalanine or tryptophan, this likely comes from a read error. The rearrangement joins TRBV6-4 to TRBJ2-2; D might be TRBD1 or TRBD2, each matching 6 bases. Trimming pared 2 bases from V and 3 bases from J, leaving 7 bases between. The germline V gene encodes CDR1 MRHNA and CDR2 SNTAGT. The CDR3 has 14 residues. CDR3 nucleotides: TGTGCCAGCAGTGACGGGGGGCACACCGGGGAGCTGTTTTCT. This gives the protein CASSDGGHTGELFS.

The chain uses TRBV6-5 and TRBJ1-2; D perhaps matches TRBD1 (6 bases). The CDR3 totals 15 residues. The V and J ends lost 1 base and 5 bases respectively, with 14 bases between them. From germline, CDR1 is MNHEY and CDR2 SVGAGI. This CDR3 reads CASSYYWEDSYGYTF. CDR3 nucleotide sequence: TGTGCCAGCAGTTACTACTGGGAGGACAGTTATGGCTACACCTTC.

CDR3 sequence (DNA): TGTGCCAGCAGCTTAACAACCGGGACTCTATCTTTCACAGATACGCAGTATTTT. Amino acid sequence: CASSLTTGTLSFTDTQYF. The chain uses TRBV11-1 and TRBJ2-3, with a tentative D call TRBD2 (6 bases). The germline V gene has CDR1 SGHAT and CDR2 FQDESV (reference sequence). V lost 2 bases and J 2 bases, leaving 20 bases between the germline ends. CDR3 length equals 18 residues.

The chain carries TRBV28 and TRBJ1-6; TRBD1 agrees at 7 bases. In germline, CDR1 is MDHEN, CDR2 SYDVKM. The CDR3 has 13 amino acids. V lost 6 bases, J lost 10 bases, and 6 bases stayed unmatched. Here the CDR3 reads CASSPTGWSPLHF. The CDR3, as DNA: TGTGCCAGCAGCCCGACAGGGTGGTCACCCCTCCACTTT.

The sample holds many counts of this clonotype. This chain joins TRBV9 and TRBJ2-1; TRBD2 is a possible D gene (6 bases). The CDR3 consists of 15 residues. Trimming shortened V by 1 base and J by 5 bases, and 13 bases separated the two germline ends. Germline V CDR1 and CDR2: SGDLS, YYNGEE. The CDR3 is CASSVTVAVNNEQFF. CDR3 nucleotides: TGTGCCAGCAGCGTAACGGTAGCGGTTAACAATGAGCAGTTCTTC.

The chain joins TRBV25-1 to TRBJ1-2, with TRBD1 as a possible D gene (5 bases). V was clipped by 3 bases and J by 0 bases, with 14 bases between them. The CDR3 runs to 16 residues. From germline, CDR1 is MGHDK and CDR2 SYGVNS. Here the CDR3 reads CASSDSRQSPNYGYTF. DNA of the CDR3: TGTGCCAGCAGTGATTCCCGACAGAGTCCTAACTATGGCTACACCTTC.

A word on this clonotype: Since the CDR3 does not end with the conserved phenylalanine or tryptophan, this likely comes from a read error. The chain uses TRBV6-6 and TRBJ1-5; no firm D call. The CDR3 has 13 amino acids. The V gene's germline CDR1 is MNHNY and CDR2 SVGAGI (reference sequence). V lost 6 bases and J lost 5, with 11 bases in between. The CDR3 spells CASSPRADQPQHI. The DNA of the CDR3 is TGTGCCAGCAGCCCTCGGGCGGATCAGCCCCAGCATATT.

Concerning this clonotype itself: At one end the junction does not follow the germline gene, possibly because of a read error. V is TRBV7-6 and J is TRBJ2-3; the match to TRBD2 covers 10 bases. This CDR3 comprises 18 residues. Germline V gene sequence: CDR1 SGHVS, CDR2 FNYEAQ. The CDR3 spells CASSLKDVTSGPTNTQYF. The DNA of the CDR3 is TGTGCCAGCAGCTTAAAAGACGTGACTAGCGGGCCCACAAATACGCAGTATTTT.

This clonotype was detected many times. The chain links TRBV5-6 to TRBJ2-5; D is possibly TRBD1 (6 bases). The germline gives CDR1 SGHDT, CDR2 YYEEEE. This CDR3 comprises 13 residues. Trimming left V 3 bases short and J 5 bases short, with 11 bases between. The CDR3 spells CASSSGAPETQYF. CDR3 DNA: TGTGCCAGCAGCTCAGGGGCGCCCGAGACCCAGTACTTC.

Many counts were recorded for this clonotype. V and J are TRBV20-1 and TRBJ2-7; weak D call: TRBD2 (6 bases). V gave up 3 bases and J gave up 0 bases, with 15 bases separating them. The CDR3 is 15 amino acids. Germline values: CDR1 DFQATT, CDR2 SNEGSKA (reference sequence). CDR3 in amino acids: CSARSGERSSYEQYF. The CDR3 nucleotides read TGCAGTGCTAGGTCGGGAGAAAGAAGCTCCTACGAGCAGTACTTC.